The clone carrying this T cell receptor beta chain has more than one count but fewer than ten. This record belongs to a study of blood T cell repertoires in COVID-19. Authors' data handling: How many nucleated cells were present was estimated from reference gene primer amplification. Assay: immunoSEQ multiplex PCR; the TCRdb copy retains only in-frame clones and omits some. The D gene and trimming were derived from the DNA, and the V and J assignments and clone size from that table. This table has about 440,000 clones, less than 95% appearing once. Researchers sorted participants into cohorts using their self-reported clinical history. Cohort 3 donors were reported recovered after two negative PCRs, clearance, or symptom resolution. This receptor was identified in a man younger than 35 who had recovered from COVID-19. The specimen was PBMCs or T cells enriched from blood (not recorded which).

CDR3 sequence reads: CASSVTQGTDTQYF. The CDR3 DNA follows: TGTGCCAGCAGCGTGACACAGGGCACAGATACGCAGTATTTT. The chain employs TRBV9 and TRBJ2-3; perhaps TRBD1 as D (5 bases). The germline V gene encodes CDR1 SGDLS and CDR2 YYNGEE. The V end lost 2 bases, the J end lost 1 base, and 8 bases lay between the germline ends. CDR3 length equals 14 residues.